A single sample gave rise to the 31 T cell receptor beta chains below, sequenced in a study of blood T cell repertoires in COVID-19. Sequenced by immunoSEQ multiplex PCR; TCRdb stores in-frame clones only, minus some. Here the sample spans roughly 150,000 clones, around 88% being singletons. The sample was peripheral blood. The receptors stem from a human donor in a cohort sampled during active COVID-19.

This clone was counted a few times. The chain employs TRBV6-6 and TRBJ2-1; D is ambiguous. V gave up 0 bases and J gave up 7 bases, with 13 bases separating them. There are 15 residues in the CDR3. Looked up from germline, CDR1 is MNHNY and CDR2 is SVGAGI (reference sequence). The CDR3 loop is CASSYSTLTLNEQFF. The CDR3 region has the DNA TGTGCCAGCAGTTACTCGACGCTGACTCTTAATGAGCAGTTCTTC.

This chain uses TRBV7-8 with TRBJ1-2; D might be TRBD1 (6 bases). This CDR3 is built from 15 residues. Germline CDR1 and CDR2: SGHVS and FQNEAQ. V was pared by 5 bases and J by 2 bases, with 15 bases between. The DNA of the CDR3 is TGTGCCAGCAGCCTGAGGGGGGGCCCCAACTATGGCTACACCTTC. Encoded protein: CASSLRGGPNYGYTF.

The V call is TRBV7-8, the J call TRBJ2-1; possible D gene TRBD2, 5 bases. Germline assignment: CDR1 SGHVS and CDR2 FQNEAQ. V lost 5 bases and J lost 0, with 17 bases in between. This CDR3 spans 17 amino acids. CDR3 residues: CASSPTASPLSYNEQFF. The CDR3 DNA follows: TGTGCCAGCAGCCCAACCGCTAGCCCCCTCTCCTACAATGAGCAGTTCTTC. Full variable domain (remainder filled in from reference TRBV7-8 and TRBJ2-1): GAGVSQSPRYKVAKRGQDVALRCDPISGHVSLFWYQQALGQGPEFLTYFQNEAQLDKSGLPSDRFFAERPEGSVSTLKIQRTQQEDSAVYLCASSPTASPLSYNEQFFGPGTRLTVL.

The chain has TRBV5-1 and TRBJ1-1; possible D gene TRBD1, 5 bases. Germline V gene sequence: CDR1 SGHRS, CDR2 YFSETQ. The ends were cut back, 5 bases at V and 6 bases at J, with 11 bases in the middle. The CDR3 is 12 amino acids. This chain's CDR3 is CASSNRGAEAFF. The CDR3 nucleotides are TGCGCCAGCAGTAACCGGGGGGCTGAAGCTTTCTTT.

The chain joins TRBV19 to TRBJ2-1; 9 positions match TRBD1. The CDR3 is 13 residues long. The V segment lost 6 bases and the J segment 7 bases; nucleotides outside the gene matches: 4. Germline assignment: CDR1 LNHDA and CDR2 SQIVND (reference sequence). CDR3 nucleotide sequence: TGTGCCAGTAGGGGGACAGGGACTAATGAGCAGTTCTTC. It codes for CASRGTGTNEQFF.

The rearrangement uses TRBV4-3 and TRBJ1-2, with unresolved D. V dropped 0 bases and J dropped 7 bases, with 12 bases sitting between them. The germline V gene has CDR1 LGHNA and CDR2 YSLEER. The CDR3 contains 14 residues. The CDR3 coding sequence is TGCGCCAGCAGCCAAGAACGCGCCGTTTCTGGCTACACCTTC. Its protein is CASSQERAVSGYTF.

The rearrangement links TRBV3-1 (or the pseudogene TRBV3-2) to TRBJ2-6; 8 bases are shared with TRBD1. The germline V gene encodes CDR1 LGHDT and CDR2 YNNKEL (reference sequence). J gave up 0 bases and V 5 bases, and 6 bases lay outside the gene matches. This CDR3 spans 17 amino acids. The CDR3 region has the DNA TGTGCCAGCAGCATCGGACAGGGTAGCTCTGGGGCCAACGTCCTGACTTTC. As protein: CASSIGQGSSGANVLTF.

This clone has just a few counts. The chain uses TRBV5-1 and TRBJ1-6; D is uncertain. Germline CDR1 and CDR2: SGHRS and YFSETQ. The length of the CDR3 is 14 residues. Trimming pared 4 bases from V and 0 bases from J, leaving 5 bases between. Here the CDR3 reads CASSPNSYNSPLHF. CDR3 in DNA: TGCGCCAGCAGCCCTAACTCCTATAATTCACCCCTCCACTTT.

The CDR3 DNA sequence: TGTGCCAGCAGCCCCACGGGGGGGGCCGGCACTGAAGCTTTCTTT. Residues: CASSPTGGAGTEAFF. The chain joins TRBV7-2 to TRBJ1-1; a possible D gene is TRBD1 (6 bases). V was trimmed by 5 bases and J by 4 bases, leaving 17 bases between them. The V gene's germline CDR1 is SGHTA and CDR2 FQGNSA. The CDR3 covers 15 residues.

This clone was counted between two and nine times. V and J are TRBV6-2 or TRBV6-3 and TRBJ2-7; 11 bases are a match to TRBD2. Germline trimming cut 1 base from V and 4 bases from J; bases unmatched to any gene: 9. This CDR3 is built from 17 residues. The germline gives CDR1 MNHEY, CDR2 SVGEGT. The CDR3 is CASSYFALAGGLYEQYF. CDR3 in DNA: TGTGCCAGCAGTTACTTCGCCCTAGCGGGGGGCTTATACGAGCAGTACTTC.

This clone has a handful of counts. DNA for the CDR3: TGCGCCAGCAGCTTGGACAGCTTTAGCTCCTACGAGCAGTACTTC. This encodes CASSLDSFSSYEQYF. The rearrangement uses TRBV5-1 and TRBJ2-7; D not resolved. The CDR3 runs 15 residues. The V end lost 0 bases, the J end lost 0 bases, and 10 bases lay between the germline ends. Germline assignment: CDR1 SGHRS and CDR2 YFSETQ. Combining the CDR3 with reference TRBV5-1 and TRBJ2-7 gives the whole variable domain KAGVTQTPRYLIKTRGQQVTLSCSPISGHRSVSWYQQTPGQGLQFLFEYFSETQRNKGNFPGRFSGRQFSNSRSEMNVSTLELGDSALYLCASSLDSFSSYEQYFGPGTRLTVT.

This chain uses TRBV18 with TRBJ2-7, with D unclear. Germline CDR1 is KGHSH and CDR2 is LQKENI. CDR3 length equals 14 residues. Trimming cost V 4 bases and J 3 bases, with 13 bases left between them. CDR3 bases: TGTGCCAGCTCACTCGACAATTTTAGCTACGAGCAGTACTTC. Protein product: CASSLDNFSYEQYF.

This clone was counted between two and nine times. V is TRBV27 and J is TRBJ1-6; the D is unclear. Per germline, CDR1 MNHEY and CDR2 SMNVEV (reference sequence). V gave up 4 bases and J gave up 5 bases, with 9 bases separating them. The CDR3 runs to 14 residues. The CDR3 spells CASSSRGDNSPLHF. CDR3 bases: TGTGCCAGCAGTTCTCGGGGAGATAATTCACCCCTCCACTTT.

This chain uses TRBV3-1 (or the pseudogene TRBV3-2) with TRBJ1-3; D gene unclear. The CDR3 has 12 amino acids. From germline, CDR1 is LGHDT and CDR2 YNNKEL (reference sequence). V gave up 1 base and J gave up 4 bases, with 2 bases separating them. The CDR3 nucleotides are TGTGCCAGCAGCCAAGTAGGAAACACCATATATTTT. It is translated as CASSQVGNTIYF.

This chain links TRBV6-1 with TRBJ1-5; TRBD1 aligns across 7 bases. The germline gives CDR1 MNHNS, CDR2 SASEGT. The junction had 8 bases not matched to a gene; V was cut back by 2 bases and J by 1 base. CDR3 size: 17 residues. The CDR3 nucleotides read TGTGCCAGCAGTGAATTCCCAGTGGGACAGAGCAATCAGCCCCAGCATTTT. This sequence encodes CASSEFPVGQSNQPQHF.

The rearrangement joins TRBV3-1 (or the pseudogene TRBV3-2) to TRBJ1-2; 12 nucleotides line up with TRBD1. J gave up 11 bases and V 5 bases, and 6 bases lay outside the gene matches. The CDR3 spans 13 residues. The germline gives CDR1 LGHDT, CDR2 YNNKEL (reference sequence). The CDR3 loop reads CASSSSGQGAYTF. DNA of the CDR3: TGTGCCAGCAGCTCCTCGGGACAGGGGGCTTACACCTTC.

The chain combines TRBV6-6 with TRBJ1-1; TRBD1 matches 11 bases. The CDR3 loop spans 16 amino acids. V gave up 4 bases and J gave up 0 bases; unmatched junction bases: 4. CDR1 is MNHNY, CDR2 SVGAGI, per germline (reference sequence). The CDR3 region is CASSFGQGAMNTEAFF. CDR3 DNA sequence: TGTGCCAGCAGTTTCGGACAGGGGGCCATGAACACTGAAGCTTTCTTT.

V gene TRBV9 combines with J gene TRBJ2-3; 8 positions match TRBD1. The J segment lost 2 bases and the V segment lost 3 bases, leaving 5 bases of the junction unmatched. This CDR3 comprises 15 residues. Germline CDR1 SGDLS, CDR2 YYNGEE. CDR3 DNA sequence: TGTGCCAGCAGCGAAAGGACAGGGATCACAGATACGCAGTATTTT. Amino acid sequence: CASSERTGITDTQYF.

The chain has TRBV24-1 and TRBJ2-1, with D possibly matching TRBD1 (6 bases). V was trimmed by 3 bases and J by 6 bases, leaving 11 bases between them. Germline CDR1 KGHDR, CDR2 SFDVKD. This CDR3 comprises 14 residues. This chain's CDR3 is CATSDNSRGNEQFF. For the CDR3, the DNA is TGTGCCACCAGTGATAATAGCAGGGGCAATGAGCAGTTCTTC.

The V and J genes are TRBV5-6 and TRBJ2-5, with TRBD2 matching over 8 bases. CDR1 is SGHDT, CDR2 YYEEEE, per germline. The V segment lost 3 bases and the J segment 5 bases; nucleotides outside the gene matches: 6. The CDR3 length is 14 residues. The CDR3 DNA reads as TGTGCCAGCAGCTCCGCGGGGGGCCGGGAGACCCAGTACTTC. This codes for CASSSAGGRETQYF.

V is TRBV5-4 and J is TRBJ2-3; TRBD2 matches 11 bases. Germline V CDR1 and CDR2: SGHNT, YYREEE (reference sequence). This CDR3 contains 17 residues. V shed 4 bases and J 2 bases; nucleotides not matched to a gene: 9. The CDR3 sequence is CASSAPGTSGNTDTQYF. In DNA form, the CDR3 reads TGTGCCAGCAGCGCACCCGGGACTAGCGGTAACACAGATACGCAGTATTTT.

V and J are TRBV3-1 (or the pseudogene TRBV3-2) and TRBJ2-5; a weak D match, TRBD1 (5 bases). V was cut by 2 bases and J by 2 bases, with 9 bases left in between. Germline CDR1 reads LGHDT; CDR2 reads YNNKEL (reference sequence). The CDR3 has 14 amino acids. The CDR3 protein is CASSQRAGQETQYF. DNA for the CDR3: TGTGCCAGCAGCCAAAGGGCAGGGCAAGAGACCCAGTACTTC.

The chain couples TRBV2 to TRBJ1-2, with D tentatively TRBD1 (6 bases). V lost 2 bases, J lost 8 bases, and 15 bases lay in between. The CDR3 runs to 14 residues. In germline, CDR1 is SNHLY, CDR2 FYNNEI. This CDR3 is CASSENRQVGGYTF. The CDR3 DNA reads TGTGCCAGCAGTGAAAATCGACAGGTTGGCGGCTACACCTTC.

The chain is built from TRBV5-4 and TRBJ2-7, with 7 bases lining up with TRBD1. The V segment lost 3 bases and the J segment 2 bases; nucleotides outside the gene matches: 8. The CDR3 length is 15 residues. Germline lookup yields CDR1 SGHNT and CDR2 YYREEE (reference sequence). The CDR3 nucleotides read TGTGCCAGCAGCTCCTGGTCGACAGGGACCTACGAGCAGTACTTC. Translating gives CASSSWSTGTYEQYF.

This CDR3 reads CASSRDIGTDTQYF. The CDR3 DNA reads TGTGCCAGCAGCCGGGACATTGGCACAGATACGCAGTATTTT. This sequence joins TRBV5-4 and TRBJ2-3; tentatively, D is TRBD1 (6 bases). Trimming removed 4 bases from V and 1 base from J, with 10 bases in between. Germline V gene sequence: CDR1 SGHNT, CDR2 YYREEE (reference sequence). This CDR3 has 14 amino acids.

The J gene is TRBJ1-5, the V gene TRBV19; D is ambiguous. Germline V gene data show CDR1 as LNHDA and CDR2 as SQIVND (reference sequence). Trimming pared 6 bases from V and 0 bases from J, leaving 12 bases between. CDR3 length equals 15 residues. CDR3 amino acids: CASREGLYSNQPQHF. CDR3 bases: TGTGCCAGTAGGGAGGGTCTCTATAGCAATCAGCCCCAGCATTTT.

The chain recombines TRBV27 with TRBJ2-3, with 9 bases lining up with TRBD1. V lost 8 bases and J lost 2; bases outside the gene matches: 8. The length of the CDR3 is 15 residues. Germline V gives CDR1 MNHEY, CDR2 SMNVEV (reference sequence). CDR3 residues: CASALGQGFTDTQYF. CDR3 nucleotide sequence: TGTGCCAGCGCCCTAGGACAGGGGTTCACAGATACGCAGTATTTT.

This sequence joins TRBV4-2 and TRBJ2-1; 8 positions agree with TRBD2. The CDR3 has 16 residues. Trimming removed 0 bases from V and 3 bases from J; junction bases left unmatched: 4. Germline V gives CDR1 LGHNA, CDR2 YNFKEQ. CDR3 sequence reads: CASSQDLSGGYNEQFF. The CDR3 region has the DNA TGTGCCAGCAGCCAAGATTTGAGCGGGGGCTACAATGAGCAGTTCTTC.

The V gene is TRBV5-1, the J gene TRBJ2-1, with a weak D call TRBD1 (6 bases). The CDR3 loop spans 14 amino acids. Germline CDR1 is SGHRS and CDR2 is YFSETQ. V lost 6 bases and J 10 bases, leaving 20 bases between the germline ends. The CDR3 reads CASTEEGSDREQFF. CDR3 DNA: TGCGCCAGCACGGAGGAAGGGTCCGACAGGGAGCAGTTCTTC.

The J gene is TRBJ1-4, the V gene TRBV4-2; D not certain. Trimming stripped 2 bases from V and 8 bases from J, with 15 bases between. Germline CDR1 is LGHNA and CDR2 is YNFKEQ. The CDR3 covers 15 residues. CDR3 sequence reads: CASSQNPRGGEKLFF. In DNA form, the CDR3 reads TGTGCCAGCAGCCAAAACCCAAGAGGCGGGGAAAAACTGTTTTTT.

This clone appeared once. The chain carries TRBV4-1 and TRBJ2-1; 9 positions agree with TRBD2. The CDR3 has 16 amino acids. Germline V CDR1 and CDR2: MGHRA, YSYEKL. Trimming at V came to 0 bases and at J to 7 bases, leaving 7 bases not matched to a gene. The CDR3 DNA is TGCGCCAGCAGCCAAGACTGGGCGGGGGGGCTTAATGAGCAGTTCTTC. Protein sequence: CASSQDWAGGLNEQFF.